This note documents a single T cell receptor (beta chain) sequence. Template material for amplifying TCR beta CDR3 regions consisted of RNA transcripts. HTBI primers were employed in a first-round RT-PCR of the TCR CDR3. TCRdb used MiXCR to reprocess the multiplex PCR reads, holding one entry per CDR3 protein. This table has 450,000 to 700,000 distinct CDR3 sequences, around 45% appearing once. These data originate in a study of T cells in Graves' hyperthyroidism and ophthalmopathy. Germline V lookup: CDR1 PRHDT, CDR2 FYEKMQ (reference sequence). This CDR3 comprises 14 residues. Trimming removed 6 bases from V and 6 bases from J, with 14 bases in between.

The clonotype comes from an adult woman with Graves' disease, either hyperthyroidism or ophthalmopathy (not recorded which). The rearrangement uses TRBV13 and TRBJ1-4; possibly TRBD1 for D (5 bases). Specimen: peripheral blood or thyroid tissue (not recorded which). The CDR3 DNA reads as TGTGCCAGCAGTAGTCCCGGGACGGATGAAAAACTGTTTTTT. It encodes CASSSPGTDEKLFF.